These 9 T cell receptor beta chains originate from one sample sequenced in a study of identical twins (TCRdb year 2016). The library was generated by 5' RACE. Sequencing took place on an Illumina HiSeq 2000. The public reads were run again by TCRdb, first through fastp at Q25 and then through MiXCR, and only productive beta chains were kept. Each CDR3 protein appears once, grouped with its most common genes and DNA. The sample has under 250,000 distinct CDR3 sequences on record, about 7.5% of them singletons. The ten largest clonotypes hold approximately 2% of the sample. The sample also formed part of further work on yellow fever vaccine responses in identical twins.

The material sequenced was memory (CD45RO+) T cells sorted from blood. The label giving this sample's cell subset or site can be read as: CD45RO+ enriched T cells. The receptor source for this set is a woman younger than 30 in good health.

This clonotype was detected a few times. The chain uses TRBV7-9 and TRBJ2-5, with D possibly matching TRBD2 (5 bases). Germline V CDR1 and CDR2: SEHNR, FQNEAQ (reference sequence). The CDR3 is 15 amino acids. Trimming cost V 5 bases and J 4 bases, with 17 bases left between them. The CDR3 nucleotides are TGTGCCAGCAGCGATAGAGGGTTGTCTACAGAGACCCAGTACTTC. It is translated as CASSDRGLSTETQYF.

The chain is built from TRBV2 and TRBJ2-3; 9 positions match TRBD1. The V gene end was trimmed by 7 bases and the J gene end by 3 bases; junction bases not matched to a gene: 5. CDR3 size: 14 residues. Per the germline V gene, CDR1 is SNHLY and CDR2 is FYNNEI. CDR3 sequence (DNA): TGTGCCAGCACTAGGACAGGGGCGACAGATACGCAGTATTTT. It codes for CASTRTGATDTQYF.

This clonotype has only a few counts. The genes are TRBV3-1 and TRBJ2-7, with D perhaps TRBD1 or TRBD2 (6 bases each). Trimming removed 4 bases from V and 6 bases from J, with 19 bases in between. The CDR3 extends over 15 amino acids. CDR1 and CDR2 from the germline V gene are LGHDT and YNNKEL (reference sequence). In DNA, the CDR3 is TGTGCCAGCAGCCGACTAGTGACAGGAGCGCTCGAGCAGTACTTC. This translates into CASSRLVTGALEQYF.

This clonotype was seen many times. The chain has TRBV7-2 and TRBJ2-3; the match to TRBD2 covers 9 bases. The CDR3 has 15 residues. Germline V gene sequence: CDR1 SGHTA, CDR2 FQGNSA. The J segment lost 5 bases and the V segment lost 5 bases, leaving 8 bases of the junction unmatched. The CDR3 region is CASSLLAGRGDTQYF. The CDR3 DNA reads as TGTGCCAGCAGCCTCCTAGCGGGGAGAGGAGATACGCAGTATTTT. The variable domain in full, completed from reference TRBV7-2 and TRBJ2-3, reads GAGVSQSPSNKVTEKGKDVELRCDPISGHTALYWYRQSLGQGLEFLIYFQGNSAPDKSGLPSDRFSAERTGGSVSTLTIQRTQQEDSAVYLCASSLLAGRGDTQYFGPGTRLTVL.

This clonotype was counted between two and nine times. The CDR3 coding sequence is TGTGCCAGCAGTCCGCAAAGAGACACAGATACGCAGTATTTT. The encoded protein is CASSPQRDTDTQYF. The chain couples TRBV6-1 to TRBJ2-3; unclear D gene. Germline CDR1 is MNHNS and CDR2 is SASEGT. Trimming took 5 bases from V and 2 from J, leaving 11 bases between them. The CDR3 covers 14 residues.

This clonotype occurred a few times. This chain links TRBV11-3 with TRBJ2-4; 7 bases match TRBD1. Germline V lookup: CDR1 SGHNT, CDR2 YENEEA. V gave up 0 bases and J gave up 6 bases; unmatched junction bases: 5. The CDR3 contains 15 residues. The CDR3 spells CASSLERGRGNIQYF. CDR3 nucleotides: TGTGCCAGCAGCTTAGAAAGGGGGCGCGGAAACATTCAGTACTTC.

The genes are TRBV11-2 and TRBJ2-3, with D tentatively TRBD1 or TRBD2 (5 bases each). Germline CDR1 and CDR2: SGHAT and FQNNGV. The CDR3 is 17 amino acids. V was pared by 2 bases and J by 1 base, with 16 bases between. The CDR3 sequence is CASSLMASGRGTDTQYF. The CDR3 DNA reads TGTGCCAGCAGCTTAATGGCCTCAGGGCGGGGCACAGATACGCAGTATTTT. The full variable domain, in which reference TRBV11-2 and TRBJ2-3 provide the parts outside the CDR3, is EAGVAQSPRYKIIEKRQSVAFWCNPISGHATLYWYQQILGQGPKLLIQFQNNGVVDDSQLPKDRFSAERLKGVDSTLKIQPAKLEDSAVYLCASSLMASGRGTDTQYFGPGTRLTVL.

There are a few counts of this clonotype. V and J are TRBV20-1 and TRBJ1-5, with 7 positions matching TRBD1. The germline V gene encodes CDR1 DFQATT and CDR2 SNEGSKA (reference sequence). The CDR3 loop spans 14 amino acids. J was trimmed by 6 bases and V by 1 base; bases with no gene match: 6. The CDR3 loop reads CSARGDRESQPQHF. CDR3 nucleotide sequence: TGCAGTGCTAGAGGCGACAGGGAAAGTCAGCCCCAGCATTTT.

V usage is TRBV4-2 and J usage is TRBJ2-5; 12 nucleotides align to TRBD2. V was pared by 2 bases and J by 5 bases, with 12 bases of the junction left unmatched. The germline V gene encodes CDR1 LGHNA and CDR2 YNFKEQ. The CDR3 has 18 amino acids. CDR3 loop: CASSQLTPGLAGGETQYF. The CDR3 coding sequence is TGTGCCAGCAGCCAACTCACACCGGGACTAGCGGGCGGGGAGACCCAGTACTTC.